Described below is a single T cell receptor beta chain sequence and its context. This CDR3 is 14 amino acids long. The sample is drawn from a study of T cell responses to AZD1222 COVID-19 vaccine. Profiled with immunoSEQ multiplex PCR; TCRdb holds only in-frame clones, not every one. The table has over 85,000 clones, about nine tenths seen once; the top ten hold around 7.8%. The sequence was collected from an adult in good health. The sample was peripheral blood, taken on day 0 of AZD1222 vaccination. V usage is TRBV21-1 and J usage is TRBJ2-7; the table gives TRBD1 as D, unverified against the DNA. TRBV21-1 has pseudogene status. The CDR3 loop reads CATSSRRTPYEQYF. The DNA for the CDR3 is TGTGCCACCTCGTCCAGGCGTACACCCTACGAGCAGTACTTC.